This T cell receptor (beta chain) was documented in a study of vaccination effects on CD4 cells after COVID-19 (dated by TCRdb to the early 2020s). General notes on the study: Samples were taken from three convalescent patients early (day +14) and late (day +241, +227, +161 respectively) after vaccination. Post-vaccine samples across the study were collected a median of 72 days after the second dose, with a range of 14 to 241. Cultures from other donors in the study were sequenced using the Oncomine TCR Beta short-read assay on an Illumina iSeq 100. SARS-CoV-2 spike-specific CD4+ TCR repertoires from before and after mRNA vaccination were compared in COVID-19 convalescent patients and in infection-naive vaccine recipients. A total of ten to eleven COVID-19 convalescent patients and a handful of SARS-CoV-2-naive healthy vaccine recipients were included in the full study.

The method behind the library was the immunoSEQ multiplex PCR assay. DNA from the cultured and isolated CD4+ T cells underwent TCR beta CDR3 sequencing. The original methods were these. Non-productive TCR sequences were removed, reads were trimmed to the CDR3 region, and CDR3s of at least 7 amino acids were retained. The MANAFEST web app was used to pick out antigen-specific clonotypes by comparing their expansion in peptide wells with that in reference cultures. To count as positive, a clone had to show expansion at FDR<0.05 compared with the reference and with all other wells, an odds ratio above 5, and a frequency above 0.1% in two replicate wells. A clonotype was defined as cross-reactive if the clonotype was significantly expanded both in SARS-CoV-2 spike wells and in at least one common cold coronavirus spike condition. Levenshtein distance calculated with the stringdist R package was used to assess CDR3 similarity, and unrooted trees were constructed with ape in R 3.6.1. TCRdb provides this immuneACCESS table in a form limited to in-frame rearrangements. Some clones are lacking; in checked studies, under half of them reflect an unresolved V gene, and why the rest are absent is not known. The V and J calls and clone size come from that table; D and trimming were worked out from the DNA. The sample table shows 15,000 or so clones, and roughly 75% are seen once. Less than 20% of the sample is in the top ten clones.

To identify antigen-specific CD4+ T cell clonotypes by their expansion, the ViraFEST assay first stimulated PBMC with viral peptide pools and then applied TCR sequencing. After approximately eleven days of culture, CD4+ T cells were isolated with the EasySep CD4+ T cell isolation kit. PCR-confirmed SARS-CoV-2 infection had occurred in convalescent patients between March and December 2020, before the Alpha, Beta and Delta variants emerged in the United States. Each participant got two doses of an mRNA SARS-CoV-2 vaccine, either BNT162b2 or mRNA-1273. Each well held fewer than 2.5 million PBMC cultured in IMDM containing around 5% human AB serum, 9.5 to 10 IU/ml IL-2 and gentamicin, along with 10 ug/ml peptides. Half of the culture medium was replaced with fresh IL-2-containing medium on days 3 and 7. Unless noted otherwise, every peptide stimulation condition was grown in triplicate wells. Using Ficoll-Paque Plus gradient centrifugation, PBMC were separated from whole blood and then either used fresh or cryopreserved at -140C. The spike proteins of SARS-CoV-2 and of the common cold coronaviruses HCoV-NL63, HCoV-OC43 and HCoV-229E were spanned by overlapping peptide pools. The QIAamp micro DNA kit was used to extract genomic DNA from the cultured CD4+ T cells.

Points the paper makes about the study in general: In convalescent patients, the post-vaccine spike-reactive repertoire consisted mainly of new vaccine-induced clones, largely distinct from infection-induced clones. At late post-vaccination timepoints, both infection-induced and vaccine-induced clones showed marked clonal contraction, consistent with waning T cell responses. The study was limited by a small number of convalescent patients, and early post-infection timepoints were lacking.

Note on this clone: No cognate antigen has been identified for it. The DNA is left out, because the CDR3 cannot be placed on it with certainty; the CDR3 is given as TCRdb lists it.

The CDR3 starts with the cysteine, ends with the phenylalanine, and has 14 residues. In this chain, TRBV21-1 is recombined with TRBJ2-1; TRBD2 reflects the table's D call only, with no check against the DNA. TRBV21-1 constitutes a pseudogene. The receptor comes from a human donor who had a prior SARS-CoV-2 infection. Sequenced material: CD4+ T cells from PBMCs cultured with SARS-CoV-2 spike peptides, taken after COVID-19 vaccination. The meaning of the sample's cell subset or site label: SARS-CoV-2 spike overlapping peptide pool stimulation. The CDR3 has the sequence CASSKVAGGNGQFF.